Given below is one TCR beta chain in context. The antigen is unknown. Trimming took off 8 bases at V and 7 bases at J, with 14 bases between the two ends. Per the germline V gene, CDR1 is MDHEN and CDR2 is SYDVKM. The CDR3 is 12 amino acids. This specimen belongs to a study of cytomegalovirus exposure and HLA in healthy donors. Study-level background: Drawn from HLA-typed donors, about 82 million unique TCRs were held in an early data release.

Study-wide results and limits: Reportedly, cytomegalovirus status was diagnosed with high sensitivity and specificity.

Primers: 60 Vbeta forward and 13 Jbeta reverse. In the original analysis: Around 76 million unique TCR beta chains, roughly 10 million shared, were counted in a later analysis. Some clones are missing from TCRdb's copy, which holds only in-frame ones; the method was immunoSEQ multiplex PCR. Clone size and V and J calls were adopted from that table, with D and trimming inferred from the DNA. The sample holds a few hundred thousand clones, about four fifths seen once. The TCR originated in a man aged 30 to 39 in good health and CMV-seronegative. The genes are TRBV28 and TRBJ1-1; D may be TRBD1 (5 bases). Sequencing input: PBMCs. CDR3: CASARQLLEAFF. For the CDR3, the DNA is TGTGCCAGCGCCAGACAGCTACTTGAAGCTTTCTTT.